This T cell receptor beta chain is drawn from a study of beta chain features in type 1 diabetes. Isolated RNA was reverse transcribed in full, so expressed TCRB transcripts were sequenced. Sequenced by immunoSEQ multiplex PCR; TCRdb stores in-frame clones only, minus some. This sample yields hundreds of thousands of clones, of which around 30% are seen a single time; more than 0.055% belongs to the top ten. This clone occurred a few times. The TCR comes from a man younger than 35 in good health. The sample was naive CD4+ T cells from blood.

The CDR3 loop is CASSLWTAFGTGELFF. The CDR3 bases are TGTGCCAGTAGTTTGTGGACAGCCTTCGGGACCGGGGAGCTGTTTTTT. The rearrangement links TRBV19 to TRBJ2-2, with a tentative D call TRBD1 (6 bases). Deletions cut 5 bases from V and 5 bases from J, with 18 bases between. The CDR3 covers 16 residues. Germline-derived CDR1 and CDR2 are LNHDA and SQIVND (reference sequence).